This T cell receptor beta chain was found in a study of CD8+ T cells in alopecia areata. Across the study: Patients received oral tofacitinib, 5 to 10 mg twice daily, for moderate-to-severe alopecia areata. The duration of tofacitinib was 6 to 18 months, with 6 months off drug afterward.

V lost 3 bases and J lost 6; bases outside the gene matches: 6. Germline V gene sequence: CDR1 SEHNR, CDR2 FQNEAQ (reference sequence). The CDR3 covers 14 residues. Sequencing used cDNA as its template, made by extracting RNA and reverse transcribing it. Clones were read by immunoSEQ multiplex PCR, and TCRdb kept only the in-frame ones, dropping some. The sample has tens of thousands of clones, around 45% seen once; the top ten hold about 20%. This clone showed up just a few times. Sample treatment: oral pan-JAK inhibitor, 5-10 mg twice daily. The input for sequencing was CD8+ T cells sorted from blood, taken between weeks 36 and 40, from a patient treated with tofacitinib. The source of this sequence is a human donor with alopecia areata. The genes are TRBV7-9 and TRBJ2-3; 7 bases map to TRBD1. In DNA, the CDR3 is TGTGCCAGCAGCTTGTTAAGGGGGCCCGATACGCAGTATTTT. This gives the protein CASSLLRGPDTQYF.